Listed below are T cell receptor beta chains from one sample, sequenced in a study. TCRdb analysed the 5' RACE reads with MiXCR anew, one entry per CDR3 protein. This sample has nearly 55,000 distinct CDR3 sequences, with approximately 25% found just once. The sequenced sample was tumor-infiltrating naive CD4+ T cells sorted from the breast tumor. Source of these receptors: a female donor with breast cancer. The CDR3 runs from the conserved cysteine through the conserved F or W. D genes are given only for firm matches. Not every row has a clone size; where given, it reads once, few, many or a size class.

size: .; J: TRBJ1-5; V: TRBV20-1; D: .; DNA: TGCAGTGCTAGAGATAAGCAGGGGATAGGACAGCCCCAGCATTTT; CDR3: CSARDKQGIGQPQHF
size: .; J: TRBJ2-3; V: TRBV21-1; D: .; DNA: TGTGCCAGCAGCGCTCGGGACAACACAGATACGCAGTATTTT; CDR3: CASSARDNTDTQYF
size: few; J: TRBJ1-6; V: TRBV20-1; D: .; DNA: TGCAGTGCTGAGACAGTCCAGGTCGGTTCACCCCTCCACTTT; CDR3: CSAETVQVGSPLHF
size: few; J: TRBJ2-7; V: TRBV5-1; D: .; DNA: TGCGCCAGCAGCTACGGGACCAACTCCTACGAGCAGTACTTC; CDR3: CASSYGTNSYEQYF
size: few; J: TRBJ2-1; V: TRBV4-1; D: .; DNA: TGCGCCAGCAGCCAAGATCAGGGGGGGTTCAGTGAGCAGTTCTTC; CDR3: CASSQDQGGFSEQFF
size: few; J: TRBJ2-7; V: TRBV7-9; D: .; DNA: TGTGCCAGCAGCTCCCGTGAACAGAGCTCCTACGAGCAGTACTTC; CDR3: CASSSREQSSYEQYF
size: .; J: TRBJ2-3; V: TRBV5-5; D: .; DNA: TGTGCCAGCAGCTTGGACCCTGGGGGTCAGCGCTCCACAGATACGCAGTATTTT; CDR3: CASSLDPGGQRSTDTQYF
size: few; J: TRBJ1-4; V: TRBV24-1; D: .; DNA: TGTGCCACCAGTGCCCCTTATAATGAAAAACTGTTTTTT; CDR3: CATSAPYNEKLFF
size: .; J: TRBJ2-3; V: TRBV12-3/TRBV12-4; D: .; DNA: TGTGCCAGCAGTTTAGGTTATACGCAGTATTTT; CDR3: CASSLGYTQYF
size: .; J: TRBJ1-2; V: TRBV12-3/TRBV12-4; D: TRBD1; DNA: TGTGCCAGCAGGCGACAGGGAATGGAACGGGATGGCTACACCTTC; CDR3: CASRRQGMERDGYTF
size: few; J: TRBJ1-2; V: TRBV3-1; D: .; DNA: TGTGCCAGCAGCCAAGGGACCTACGACTATGGCTACACCTTC; CDR3: CASSQGTYDYGYTF
size: .; J: TRBJ2-3; V: TRBV7-8; D: TRBD2; DNA: TGTGCCAGCAGCCCAGCGGGGGTTAAGCAGTATTTT; CDR3: CASSPAGVKQYF
size: few; J: TRBJ2-5; V: TRBV3-1; D: .; DNA: TGTGCCAGCAGCATCCGGGGCAACCAAGAGACCCAGTACTTC; CDR3: CASSIRGNQETQYF
size: .; J: TRBJ2-5; V: TRBV7-2; D: .; DNA: TGTGCCAGCAGCTTACAACAGGAGACCCAGTACTTC; CDR3: CASSLQQETQYF
size: .; J: TRBJ1-1; V: TRBV12-3/TRBV12-4; D: .; DNA: TGTGCCAGCAGTTTAAAGAGACTGAACACTGAAGCTTTCTTT; CDR3: CASSLKRLNTEAFF
size: .; J: TRBJ2-5; V: TRBV29-1; D: TRBD1; DNA: TGCAGCGTTGCAAAACAGGGGTTGGAGACCCAGTACTTC; CDR3: CSVAKQGLETQYF
size: .; J: TRBJ2-5; V: TRBV15; D: .; DNA: TGTGCCACCAGCAGAGGCGGGACAGCTCAAGAGACCCAGTACTTC; CDR3: CATSRGGTAQETQYF
size: .; J: TRBJ1-3; V: TRBV28; D: .; DNA: TGTGCCAGCAGTCCAAGGGACAAGAGAAACACCATATATTTT; CDR3: CASSPRDKRNTIYF
size: many; J: TRBJ2-7; V: TRBV5-1; D: .; DNA: TGCGCCAGCAGCTCGGACGGTACCTACGAGCAGTACTTC; CDR3: CASSSDGTYEQYF
size: few; J: TRBJ1-1; V: TRBV7-2; D: .; DNA: TGTGCCAGCAGCTTATCAAAGTATGGCGGAGCTTTCTTT; CDR3: CASSLSKYGGAFF
size: few; J: TRBJ2-7; V: TRBV6-6; D: .; DNA: TGTGCCAGCAGTTACTCGATCCGATCTGCTACCAACGAGCAGTACTTC; CDR3: CASSYSIRSATNEQYF
size: .; J: TRBJ2-7; V: TRBV7-2; D: .; DNA: TGTGCCAGCAGCTCCCAGTACGAGCGGTACTTC; CDR3: CASSSQYERYF
size: .; J: TRBJ1-1; V: TRBV6-5; D: .; DNA: TGTGCCAGCAGGAGCCCCGCGGACAGGAACACTGAAGCTTTCTTT; CDR3: CASRSPADRNTEAFF
size: .; J: TRBJ1-3; V: TRBV11-1; D: .; DNA: TGTGCCAGCAGCTTATCTTCGGGCTCTGGAAACACCATATATTTT; CDR3: CASSLSSGSGNTIYF
size: few; J: TRBJ1-1; V: TRBV20-1; D: .; DNA: TGCAGTGCTAGCAGCTACACTGAAGCTTTCTTT; CDR3: CSASSYTEAFF
size: once; J: TRBJ2-7; V: TRBV10-3; D: .; DNA: TGTGCCAACAGCCAGAACACCGGGACGGCTAACTTC; CDR3: CANSQNTGTANF
size: many; J: TRBJ2-5; V: TRBV7-9; D: .; DNA: TGTGCCAGCAGCACAAAATGGGGGCAGGAAGAGACCCAGTACTTC; CDR3: CASSTKWGQEETQYF
size: .; J: TRBJ1-6; V: TRBV4-1; D: .; DNA: TGCGCCAGCAGCCAAGAGGGAAGGAGTTTAAAAAATTCACCCCTCCACTTT; CDR3: CASSQEGRSLKNSPLHF
size: few; J: TRBJ2-7; V: TRBV20-1; D: TRBD1; DNA: TGCAGTGTGGGACAGGGGCGCGAGCAGTACTTC; CDR3: CSVGQGREQYF
size: many; J: TRBJ2-7; V: TRBV28; D: TRBD1; DNA: TGTGCCAGCAGAGGACAGGGGGCTTTGCGGAACCCCTACGAGCAGTACTTC; CDR3: CASRGQGALRNPYEQYF
size: .; J: TRBJ2-3; V: TRBV11-2; D: .; DNA: TGTGCCAGCAGCTCTTCAGGGGCGGGGGGCACAGATACGCAGTATTTT; CDR3: CASSSSGAGGTDTQYF
size: many; J: TRBJ2-6; V: TRBV20-1; D: .; DNA: TGCAGTGCACTCCAGCGGTCCTCTGGGGCCAACGTCCTGACTTTC; CDR3: CSALQRSSGANVLTF
size: few; J: TRBJ2-3; V: TRBV4-2; D: TRBD2; DNA: TGTGCCAGCAGCCAACCAGGACTAGCGGGTCGGGGAGGAGATACGCAGTATTTT; CDR3: CASSQPGLAGRGGDTQYF
size: .; J: TRBJ1-5; V: TRBV3-1; D: .; DNA: TGTGCCGGCAGCCAAGGGCGGGGGAAACAGCCCCAGCATTTT; CDR3: CAGSQGRGKQPQHF
size: .; J: TRBJ2-1; V: TRBV18; D: .; DNA: TGTGCCAGCTCACCAGGGCAAACCTCCTACAATGAGCAGTTCTTC; CDR3: CASSPGQTSYNEQFF
size: .; J: TRBJ1-6; V: TRBV7-9; D: .; DNA: TGTGCCAGCAGCCCCACGGTTCCCCTCCACTTT; CDR3: CASSPTVPLHF
size: many; J: TRBJ2-1; V: TRBV5-1; D: .; DNA: TGCGCCAGCAGCTTGGGGGCCCAACTCAATGAGCAGTTCTTC; CDR3: CASSLGAQLNEQFF
size: .; J: TRBJ1-5; V: TRBV4-1; D: .; DNA: TGCGCCAGCAGCCAGCGCCCGATGCTGGGGAATCAGCCCCAGCATTTT; CDR3: CASSQRPMLGNQPQHF
size: many; J: TRBJ2-1; V: TRBV20-1; D: TRBD2; DNA: TGCAGTGCTGCCGGACTAGCGGGAGAAGAGCAGTTCTTC; CDR3: CSAAGLAGEEQFF
size: .; J: TRBJ1-6; V: TRBV2; D: .; DNA: TGTGCCAGCAACCCGGACACATCACCCCTCCACTTT; CDR3: CASNPDTSPLHF
size: many; J: TRBJ1-5; V: TRBV5-1; D: .; DNA: TGCGCCAGCAAAATCGGTAGTCCCGACGATCCCCAGCATTTT; CDR3: CASKIGSPDDPQHF
size: .; J: TRBJ2-3; V: TRBV5-5; D: .; DNA: TGTGCCAGCAGCTTGGCAGTCACTAGCACAGATACGCAGTATTTT; CDR3: CASSLAVTSTDTQYF